These 9 T cell receptor beta chains were sequenced from one sample in a study of blood T cell repertoires in COVID-19. Profiled with immunoSEQ multiplex PCR; TCRdb holds only in-frame clones, not every one. The sample lists roughly 63,000 clones, 70% to 80% seen once, with more than 30% in the top ten. Sequenced material: peripheral blood. The receptor set was obtained from a human donor in a cohort sampled during active COVID-19.

V is TRBV5-1 and J is TRBJ2-7; 10 bases match TRBD2. V gave up 7 bases and J gave up 3 bases; unmatched junction bases: 1. Germline loops: CDR1 SGHRS, CDR2 YFSETQ. CDR3 length: 12 residues. Here the CDR3 DNA reads TGCGCCAGCGCTAGCGGGAGCTACGAGCAGTACTTC. Translating it yields CASASGSYEQYF.

The chain is built from TRBV4-3 and TRBJ1-5; D is uncertain. This CDR3 spans 15 amino acids. V was pared by 3 bases and J by 4 bases, with 13 bases between. In germline, CDR1 is LGHNA, CDR2 YSLEER. This chain's CDR3 is CASSQSGLLNQPQHF. DNA of the CDR3: TGCGCCAGCAGCCAGAGCGGACTACTTAATCAGCCCCAGCATTTT.

The CDR3 DNA reads as TGTGCCAGCAGCTTAGATGGGGCTTCCGAGCAGTACTTC. Its translation: CASSLDGASEQYF. The genes are TRBV11-2 and TRBJ2-7, with D perhaps TRBD1 (5 bases). The V and J ends lost 0 bases and 6 bases respectively, with 9 bases between them. The germline CDR1 and CDR2 sequences are SGHAT and FQNNGV. The CDR3 contains 13 residues.

This clone has more than one count but fewer than ten. The V and J genes are TRBV30 and TRBJ1-2; the D gene is possibly TRBD1 (5 bases). Germline CDR1 is GTSNPN and CDR2 is SVGIG (reference sequence). V was trimmed by 1 base and J by 7 bases, leaving 10 bases between them. The CDR3 consists of 12 residues. CDR3 coding DNA: TGTGCCTGGAGTGGCGGAGGGGCTGGCTACACCTTC. Amino acids: CAWSGGGAGYTF.

This sequence joins TRBV7-3 and TRBJ2-6; 8 nucleotides match TRBD1. Trimming took 11 bases from V and 4 from J; bases not matched to a gene: 10. CDR1 is SGHTA and CDR2 is FQGTGA in the germline V gene. This CDR3 is 15 amino acids long. The DNA for the CDR3 is TGTGCCCATCACAGGGGGAACTCCGGGGCCAACGTCCTGACTTTC. This translates into CAHHRGNSGANVLTF.

The CDR3, as DNA: TGTGCCAGCAGTGAAAATCTCCTTGGGCAGGGGCTAGCCGGGGAGCTGTTTTTT. Amino acids: CASSENLLGQGLAGELFF. The chain couples TRBV6-1 to TRBJ2-2; D might be TRBD1 (6 bases). The CDR3 extends over 18 amino acids. CDR1 MNHNS and CDR2 SASEGT come from the germline V gene. V was cut by 2 bases and J by 6 bases, with 22 bases left in between.

This clone showed up just a few times. V is TRBV24-1 and J is TRBJ2-3; TRBD1 agrees at 12 bases. CDR3 length equals 19 residues. V lost 0 bases, J lost 4 bases, and 10 bases stayed unmatched. Per the germline V gene, CDR1 is KGHDR and CDR2 is SFDVKD. In nucleotides, the CDR3 is TGTGCCACCAGTGATTTGGGGCGGGGACAGGGGGCTTTGGCAGATACGCAGTATTTT. Its protein product is CATSDLGRGQGALADTQYF.

This clone turned up a few times. This sequence joins TRBV19 and TRBJ1-1; 7 nucleotides align to TRBD1. The trim removed 7 bases at V and 0 bases at J, leaving 5 bases unmatched. In germline, CDR1 is LNHDA, CDR2 SQIVND (reference sequence). This CDR3 has 14 amino acids. The CDR3, as DNA: TGTGCCAGTATGGCAGGGGGAGTGAACACTGAAGCTTTCTTT. Translating it yields CASMAGGVNTEAFF.

This clone came up once. This chain connects TRBV7-8 to TRBJ1-5; maybe TRBD1 (6 bases). V was pared by 2 bases and J by 5 bases, with 7 bases between. Germline lookup yields CDR1 SGHVS and CDR2 FQNEAQ. This CDR3 region has 13 residues. CDR3 in DNA: TGTGCCAGCAGCTTATCAGGGGATCAGCCCCAGCATTTT. This gives the protein CASSLSGDQPQHF.